The clone carrying this TCR beta chain was counted a few times. Antigen: not known. CDR1 is MNHNS and CDR2 is SASEGT in the germline V gene. CDR3 length: 16 amino acids. Trimming removed 1 base at V and 7 bases at J, with 17 bases between. TCRdb used MiXCR to reprocess the reads, holding one entry per CDR3 protein. The data contain some 940,000 distinct CDR3 sequences, less than 40% of them singletons. The data were taken from a study of T cell repertoires in cytomegalovirus infection. On the study more broadly: Epitope selection comprised recently identified HLA-C-restricted CMV epitopes and well-studied HLA-B-restricted CMV epitopes.

Overall study results and limits: Clonotypes of TCR beta that were HLA-C-restricted and CMV-specific dominated the ex vivo response. Totalled public TCR beta family frequency picked out people who carried CMV plus the relevant HLA.

The sample in question was cultured CD8+ T cells from PBMCs, obtained from culture after CMV antigen stimulation. This clonotype was sampled from a human donor in good health (CMV status not recorded). Some clones in this sample may be carry-over from other donors' samples. J is TRBJ2-1 and V is TRBV6-1; D ambiguous. CDR3 in amino acids: CASSEGGRSVGNEQFF. The CDR3 DNA is TGTGCCAGCAGTGAAGGAGGAAGGTCGGTTGGTAATGAGCAGTTCTTC.